Below are 26 T cell receptor beta chains sequenced from a single sample in a study of blood T cell repertoires in COVID-19. Sequencing was performed with immunoSEQ multiplex PCR; in TCRdb, only in-frame clones are kept and a portion is missing. The data hold approximately 150,000 clones, with 75% to 90% observed a single time. Sequenced sample: PBMCs or T cells enriched from blood (not recorded which). These receptors were collected from a man in his 70s who had been exposed to COVID-19.

This chain connects TRBV27 to TRBJ1-4, with 8 bases identical to TRBD1. Looked up from germline, CDR1 is MNHEY and CDR2 is SMNVEV (reference sequence). This CDR3 has 19 amino acids. The trim removed 8 bases at V and 2 bases at J, leaving 19 bases unmatched. CDR3 protein: CASAPRTGKMGSTNEKLFF. For the CDR3, the DNA is TGTGCCAGCGCTCCAAGGACAGGGAAAATGGGATCGACTAATGAAAAACTGTTTTTT.

The chain's CDR3 is CASSPRVSSYNEQFF. CDR3 DNA sequence: TGTGCCAGCTCGCCAAGAGTTTCCTCCTACAATGAGCAGTTCTTC. V and J are TRBV2 and TRBJ2-1; D uncertain. The CDR3 has 15 residues. The V gene's germline CDR1 is SNHLY and CDR2 FYNNEI. Trimming left V 8 bases short and J 0 bases short, with 14 bases between. Full variable domain (missing parts from reference TRBV2 and TRBJ2-1): EPEVTQTPSHQVTQMGQEVILRCVPISNHLYFYWYRQILGQKVEFLVSFYNNEISEKSEIFDDQFSVERPDGSNFTLKIRSTKLEDSAMYFCASSPRVSSYNEQFFGPGTRLTVL.

The genes are TRBV3-1 (or the pseudogene TRBV3-2) and TRBJ2-1, with a possible D match to TRBD1 (5 bases). Germline CDR1 and CDR2: LGHDT and YNNKEL (reference sequence). Trimming removed 1 base from V and 10 bases from J, with 8 bases in between. This CDR3 comprises 12 residues. The CDR3 DNA is TGTGCCAGCAGCCAAGGTTACAGGGAGCAGTTCTTC. Translation: CASSQGYREQFF.

The chain carries TRBV9 and TRBJ2-1, with TRBD2 identical over 13 bases. CDR3 size: 20 residues. After removal of 3 bases from V and 0 bases from J, the junction contained 12 bases not matched to a gene. Germline loops: CDR1 SGDLS, CDR2 YYNGEE. The DNA of the CDR3 is TGTGCCAGCAGCGCAACGGGGGGGACTAGCGGGGCGCTCTCCTACAATGAGCAGTTCTTC. Its translation is CASSATGGTSGALSYNEQFF.

This chain connects TRBV9 to TRBJ2-1; TRBD2 is a possible D gene (5 bases). V was shortened by 4 bases and J by 5 bases, with 13 bases between the two germline ends. Germline V gives CDR1 SGDLS, CDR2 YYNGEE. This CDR3 has 14 residues. The CDR3 DNA reads TGTGCCAGCAGCCCGAGGGTGAACCACAATGAGCAGTTCTTC. As protein: CASSPRVNHNEQFF.

This rearrangement joins TRBV5-1 to TRBJ2-2, with TRBD2 matching over 10 bases. CDR1 and CDR2 from the germline V gene are SGHRS and YFSETQ. V shed 4 bases, J shed 6 bases, and the junction held 9 bases outside the gene matches. The CDR3 is 16 amino acids. CDR3 DNA: TGCGCCAGCAGCCTGGAGCCTAGCGGGAGCTCCGGGGAGCTGTTTTTT. This gives the protein CASSLEPSGSSGELFF.

The chain employs TRBV15 and TRBJ2-7, with a weak D call TRBD2 (7 bases). Germline V lookup: CDR1 LNHNV, CDR2 YYDKDF (reference sequence). This CDR3 contains 15 residues. V was clipped by 4 bases and J by 3 bases, with 16 bases between them. In DNA, the CDR3 is TGTGCCACCAGCACCCGGGGGGCAAAGGTCTACGAGCAGTACTTC. Translating it yields CATSTRGAKVYEQYF.

The chain recombines TRBV19 with TRBJ1-5; 7 bases are a match to TRBD1. Germline values: CDR1 LNHDA, CDR2 SQIVND (reference sequence). Trimming took 1 base from V and 7 from J; bases not matched to a gene: 13. The CDR3 covers 17 residues. The CDR3 spells CASSIAWTGIGLQPQHF. Written as DNA, the CDR3 is TGTGCCAGTAGTATAGCCTGGACAGGAATAGGGTTGCAGCCCCAGCATTTT.

The gene calls are TRBV4-3 and TRBJ1-2, with 7 bases lining up with TRBD1. V lost 1 base to trimming and J lost 5 bases; unmatched junction nucleotides: 10. The CDR3 is 16 amino acids. Looked up from germline, CDR1 is LGHNA and CDR2 is YSLEER. The CDR3 coding sequence is TGCGCCAGCAGCCAAGTAAGGGGGACAGCATTTTATGGCTACACCTTC. Amino acids: CASSQVRGTAFYGYTF.

V usage is TRBV2 and J usage is TRBJ1-5; TRBD1 matches at 9 bases. The CDR3 runs 15 residues. Germline trimming cut 6 bases from V and 3 bases from J; bases unmatched to any gene: 6. CDR1 SNHLY and CDR2 FYNNEI come from the germline V gene. The CDR3 sequence is CASRKDRGINQPQHF. For the CDR3, the DNA is TGTGCCAGCAGAAAGGACAGGGGAATCAATCAGCCCCAGCATTTT.

This clone has only one observation. The chain couples TRBV9 to TRBJ1-3; no clear D gene. The CDR3 sequence is 13 residues long. Between the trimmed V and J ends, which lost 0 bases and 4 bases, there was a span of 5 bases. The V gene's germline CDR1 is SGDLS and CDR2 YYNGEE. CDR3 loop: CASSVGEGNTIYF. CDR3 nucleotides: TGTGCCAGCAGCGTAGGGGAGGGAAACACCATATATTTT.

The genes are TRBV9 and TRBJ2-5; 11 nucleotides agree with TRBD2. Per the germline V gene, CDR1 is SGDLS and CDR2 is YYNGEE. The CDR3 covers 18 residues. V trimming: 0 bases; J trimming: 5 bases; junction bases outside the gene matches: 12. CDR3 residues: CASSVGRLAGGPGETQYF. CDR3 nucleotide sequence: TGTGCCAGCAGCGTAGGTCGGCTAGCGGGAGGCCCGGGGGAGACCCAGTACTTC. The full variable domain, its missing parts supplied by reference TRBV9 and TRBJ2-5, is DSGVTQTPKHLITATGQRVTLRCSPRSGDLSVYWYQQSLDQGLQFLIQYYNGEERAKGNILERFSAQQFPDLHSELNLSSLELGDSALYFCASSVGRLAGGPGETQYFGPGTRLLVL.

V and J are TRBV27 and TRBJ1-1, with D possibly matching TRBD1 (5 bases). V lost 1 base, J lost 14 bases, and 11 bases lay in between. The CDR3 extends over 11 amino acids. Germline V gene data show CDR1 as MNHEY and CDR2 as SMNVEV (reference sequence). The chain's CDR3 is CASSLLGELFF. CDR3 DNA: TGTGCCAGCAGTTTATTAGGGGAACTGTTCTTT.

This clone appeared once. The CDR3 DNA is TGTGCCAGCAGTCGGACTAGCGGGAGTTCCTACGAGCAGTACTTC. Translated, it gives CASSRTSGSSYEQYF. This rearrangement joins TRBV28 to TRBJ2-7; TRBD2 matches at 13 bases. The V gene end was trimmed by 5 bases and the J gene end by 1 base; junction bases not matched to a gene: 2. Germline CDR1 and CDR2: MDHEN and SYDVKM. CDR3 size: 15 residues.

The CDR3 is CASGLAGVGDTQYF. The CDR3 DNA follows: TGTGCCAGCGGTCTAGCGGGAGTGGGAGATACGCAGTATTTT. The chain couples TRBV2 to TRBJ2-3, with TRBD2 matching 10 bases. After removal of 8 bases from V and 5 bases from J, the junction contained 7 bases not matched to a gene. CDR1 and CDR2 (germline): SNHLY, FYNNEI. This CDR3 contains 14 residues.

The rearrangement links TRBV29-1 to TRBJ1-1; 11 bases are a match to TRBD1. V lost 7 bases to trimming and J lost 3 bases; unmatched junction nucleotides: 4. This CDR3 region has 13 residues. Germline CDR1 reads SQVTM; CDR2 reads ANQGSEA. As DNA, the CDR3 is TGCAGCGCCACGGGACAGGGGGACACTGAAGCTTTCTTT. It encodes CSATGQGDTEAFF.

This clone appeared a few times. The chain combines TRBV4-3 with TRBJ2-5; D perhaps matches TRBD2 (5 bases). CDR3 length equals 15 residues. V lost 0 bases, J lost 3 bases, and 11 bases lay in between. Per the germline V gene, CDR1 is LGHNA and CDR2 is YSLEER. The CDR3 loop reads CASSQDLLGEETQYF. The CDR3 DNA follows: TGCGCCAGCAGCCAAGATCTGCTCGGGGAAGAGACCCAGTACTTC.

The rearrangement joins TRBV2 to TRBJ2-3; D is possibly TRBD2 (7 bases). Looked up from germline, CDR1 is SNHLY and CDR2 is FYNNEI. The CDR3 extends over 16 amino acids. Trimming removed 6 bases from V and 3 bases from J, with 19 bases in between. CDR3 region: CASRRLRGRETDTQYF. CDR3 DNA sequence: TGTGCCAGCAGGAGGCTTCGGGGGCGGGAGACAGATACGCAGTATTTT.

The genes are TRBV7-2 and TRBJ1-1; D unclear. The V gene's germline CDR1 is SGHTA and CDR2 FQGNSA. V was pared by 6 bases and J by 7 bases, with 21 bases between. There are 15 residues in the CDR3. The chain's CDR3 is CASSGEVFSLGEAFF. The CDR3 region has the DNA TGTGCCAGCAGTGGTGAGGTTTTCTCCTTGGGTGAAGCTTTCTTT.

The chain couples TRBV28 to TRBJ1-1; the D gene is possibly TRBD1 (6 bases). The germline gives CDR1 MDHEN, CDR2 SYDVKM. This CDR3 is 14 amino acids long. V was shortened by 3 bases and J by 4 bases, with 12 bases between the two germline ends. The DNA of the CDR3 is TGTGCCAGCAGTTTGGGGGGCGGGAGCACTGAAGCTTTCTTT. It codes for CASSLGGGSTEAFF.

The chain joins TRBV5-1 to TRBJ2-3; D unclear. The V gene lost 4 bases and the J gene lost 2 bases, with 14 bases spanning the gap. CDR3 length: 15 residues. The V gene's germline CDR1 is SGHRS and CDR2 YFSETQ. The CDR3 protein is CASSLGTRDTDTQYF. In DNA, the CDR3 is TGCGCCAGCAGCCTGGGAACCCGAGACACAGATACGCAGTATTTT.

The chain uses TRBV6-5 and TRBJ2-1; 7 positions match TRBD1. Germline assignment: CDR1 MNHEY and CDR2 SVGAGI. This CDR3 has 13 amino acids. Trimming cost V 6 bases and J 8 bases; bases outside gene matches: 7. The CDR3 DNA is TGTGCCAGCAGACCCGGACAGGTGTATGAGCAGTTCTTC. Amino acids: CASRPGQVYEQFF.

This clone was seen only once. The rearrangement links TRBV7-2 to TRBJ2-1; 12 bases agree with TRBD2. The germline V gene has CDR1 SGHTA and CDR2 FQGNSA. The CDR3 loop spans 15 amino acids. Losses at the gene ends were 6 bases for V and 7 bases for J; bases not matched to a gene: 7. The CDR3 protein is CASRMGLAGPNEQFF. CDR3 DNA: TGTGCCAGCAGAATGGGACTAGCGGGTCCTAATGAGCAGTTCTTC.

The chain employs TRBV5-8 and TRBJ2-7, with 7 bases matching TRBD2. The length of the CDR3 is 14 residues. V lost 3 bases to trimming and J lost 1 base; unmatched junction nucleotides: 4. Per the germline V gene, CDR1 is SGHTS and CDR2 is YDEGEE. CDR3 protein: CASSWGDYSYEQYF. The CDR3 DNA reads TGTGCCAGCAGCTGGGGGGACTATTCCTACGAGCAGTACTTC.

The chain links TRBV28 to TRBJ2-7, with D uncertain. Germline V gene sequence: CDR1 MDHEN, CDR2 SYDVKM. The V and J ends lost 8 bases and 3 bases respectively, with 11 bases between them. The length of the CDR3 is 12 residues. The CDR3 reads CASATPDYEQYF. CDR3 DNA: TGTGCCAGCGCCACTCCCGACTACGAGCAGTACTTC.

This clone was picked up one time. The chain combines TRBV29-1 with TRBJ1-4; D is ambiguous. V lost 7 bases and J 7 bases, leaving 16 bases between the germline ends. The CDR3 consists of 13 residues. Germline V gene data show CDR1 as SQVTM and CDR2 as ANQGSEA. CDR3 in DNA: TGCAGCGGGTACAGCCCCCGGGGTGAAAAACTGTTTTTT. Translation gives CSGYSPRGEKLFF.